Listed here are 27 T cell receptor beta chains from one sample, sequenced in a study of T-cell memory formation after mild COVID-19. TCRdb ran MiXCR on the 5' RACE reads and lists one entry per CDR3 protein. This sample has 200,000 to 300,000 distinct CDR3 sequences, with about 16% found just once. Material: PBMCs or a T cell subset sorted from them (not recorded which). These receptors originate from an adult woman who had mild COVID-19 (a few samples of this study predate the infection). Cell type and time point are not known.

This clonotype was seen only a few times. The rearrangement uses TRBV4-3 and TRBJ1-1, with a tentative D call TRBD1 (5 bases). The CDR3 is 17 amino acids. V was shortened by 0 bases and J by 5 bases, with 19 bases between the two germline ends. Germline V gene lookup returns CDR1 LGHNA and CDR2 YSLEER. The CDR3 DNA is TGCGCCAGCAGCCAAGATCTTCCCTCGGGGGGGGATACTGAAGCTTTCTTT. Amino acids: CASSQDLPSGGDTEAFF.

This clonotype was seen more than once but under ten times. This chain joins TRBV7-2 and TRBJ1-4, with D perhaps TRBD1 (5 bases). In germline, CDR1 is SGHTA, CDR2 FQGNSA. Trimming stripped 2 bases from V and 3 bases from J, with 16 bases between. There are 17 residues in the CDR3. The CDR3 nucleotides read TGTGCCAGCAGCTTATGGGGACCTAGGGCAGCTAATGAAAAACTGTTTTTT. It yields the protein CASSLWGPRAANEKLFF. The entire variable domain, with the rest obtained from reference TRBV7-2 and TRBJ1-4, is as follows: GAGVSQSPSNKVTEKGKDVELRCDPISGHTALYWYRQSLGQGLEFLIYFQGNSAPDKSGLPSDRFSAERTGGSVSTLTIQRTQQEDSAVYLCASSLWGPRAANEKLFFGSGTQLSVL.

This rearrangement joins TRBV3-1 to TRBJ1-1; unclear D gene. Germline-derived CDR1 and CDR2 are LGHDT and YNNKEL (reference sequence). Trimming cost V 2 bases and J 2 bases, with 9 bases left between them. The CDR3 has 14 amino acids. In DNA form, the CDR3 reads TGTGCCAGCAGCCAACGGACGGCAAACACTGAAGCTTTCTTT. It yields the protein CASSQRTANTEAFF.

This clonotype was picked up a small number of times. DNA of the CDR3: TGTGCCAGTCTCCAACGACTCATCTACAATGAGCAGTTCTTC. This encodes CASLQRLIYNEQFF. This chain links TRBV5-5 with TRBJ2-1, with D hard to call. Germline CDR1 SGHKS, CDR2 YYEKEE (reference sequence). Trimming left V 8 bases short and J 3 bases short, with 15 bases between. The CDR3 loop spans 14 amino acids.

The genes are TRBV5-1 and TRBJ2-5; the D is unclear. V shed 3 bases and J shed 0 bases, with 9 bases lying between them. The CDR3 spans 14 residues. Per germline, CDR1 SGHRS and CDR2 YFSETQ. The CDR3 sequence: CASSSPANQETQYF. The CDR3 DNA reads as TGCGCCAGCAGCTCCCCGGCTAACCAAGAGACCCAGTACTTC.

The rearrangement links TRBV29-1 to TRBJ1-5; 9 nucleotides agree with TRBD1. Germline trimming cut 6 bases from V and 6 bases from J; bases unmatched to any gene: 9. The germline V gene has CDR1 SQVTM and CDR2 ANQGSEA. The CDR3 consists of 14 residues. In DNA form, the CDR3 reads TGCAGCGTGGTGGGACAGGGAGTGGGTCAGCCCCAGCATTTT. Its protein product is CSVVGQGVGQPQHF.

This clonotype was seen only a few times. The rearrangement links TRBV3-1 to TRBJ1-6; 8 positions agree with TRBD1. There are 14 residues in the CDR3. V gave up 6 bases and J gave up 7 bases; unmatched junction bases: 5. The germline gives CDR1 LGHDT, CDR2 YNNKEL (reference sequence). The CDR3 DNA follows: TGTGCCAGCAGGCCCGGGACAGGCAATTCACCCCTCCACTTT. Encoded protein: CASRPGTGNSPLHF.

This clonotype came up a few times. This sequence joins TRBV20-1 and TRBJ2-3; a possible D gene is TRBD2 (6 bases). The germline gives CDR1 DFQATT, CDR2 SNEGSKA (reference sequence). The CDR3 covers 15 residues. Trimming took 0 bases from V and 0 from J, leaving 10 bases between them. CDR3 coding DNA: TGCAGTGCTAGAGATAGCGGATCTAGCACAGATACGCAGTATTTT. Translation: CSARDSGSSTDTQYF.

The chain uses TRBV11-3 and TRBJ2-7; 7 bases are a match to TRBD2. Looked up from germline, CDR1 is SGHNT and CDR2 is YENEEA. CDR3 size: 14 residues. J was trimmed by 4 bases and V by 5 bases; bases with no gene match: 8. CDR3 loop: CASSTGTNSYEQYF. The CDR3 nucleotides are TGTGCCAGCAGCACGGGGACTAACTCATACGAGCAGTACTTC.

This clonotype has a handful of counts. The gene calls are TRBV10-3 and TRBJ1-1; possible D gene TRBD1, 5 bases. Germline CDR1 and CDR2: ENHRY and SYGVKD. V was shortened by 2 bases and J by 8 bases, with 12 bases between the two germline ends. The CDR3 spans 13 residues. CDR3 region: CAISEAGQGEAFF. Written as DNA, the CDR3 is TGTGCCATCAGTGAGGCCGGGCAGGGAGAAGCTTTCTTT.

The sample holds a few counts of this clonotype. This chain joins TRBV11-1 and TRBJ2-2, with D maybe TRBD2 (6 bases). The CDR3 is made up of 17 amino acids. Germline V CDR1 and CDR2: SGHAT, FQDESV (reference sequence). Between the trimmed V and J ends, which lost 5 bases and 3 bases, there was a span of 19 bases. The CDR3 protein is CASSPQFGGGDTGELFF. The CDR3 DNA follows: TGTGCCAGCAGCCCCCAATTCGGGGGAGGAGACACCGGGGAGCTGTTTTTT.

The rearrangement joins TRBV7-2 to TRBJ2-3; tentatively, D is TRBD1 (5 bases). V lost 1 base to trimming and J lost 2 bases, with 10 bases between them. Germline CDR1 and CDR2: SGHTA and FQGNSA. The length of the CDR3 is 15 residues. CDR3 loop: CASSLEGWATDTQYF. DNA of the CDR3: TGTGCCAGCAGCTTAGAGGGGTGGGCCACAGATACGCAGTATTTT.

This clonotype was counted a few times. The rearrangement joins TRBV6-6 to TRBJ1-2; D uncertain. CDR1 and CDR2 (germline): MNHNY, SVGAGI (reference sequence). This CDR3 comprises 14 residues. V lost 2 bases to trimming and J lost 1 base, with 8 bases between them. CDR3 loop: CASSYTGNNYGYTF. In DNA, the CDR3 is TGTGCCAGCAGTTACACCGGAAATAACTATGGCTACACCTTC.

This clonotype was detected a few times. CDR3 nucleotides: TGCGCCAGCAGCCGAATAGGGGGTGATAATTCACCCCTCCACTTT. Its translation: CASSRIGGDNSPLHF. The rearrangement joins TRBV5-1 to TRBJ1-6, with D possibly being TRBD1 (6 bases). With 4 bases removed from V and 5 bases from J, the gap between germline ends came to 13 bases. In germline, CDR1 is SGHRS, CDR2 YFSETQ. The CDR3 sequence is 15 residues long.

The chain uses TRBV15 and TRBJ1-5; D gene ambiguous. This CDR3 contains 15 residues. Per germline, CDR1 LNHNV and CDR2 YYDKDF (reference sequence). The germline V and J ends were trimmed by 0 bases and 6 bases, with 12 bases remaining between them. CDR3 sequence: CATSRDLGGIQPQHF. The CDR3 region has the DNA TGTGCCACCAGCAGAGATCTAGGAGGGATTCAGCCCCAGCATTTT.

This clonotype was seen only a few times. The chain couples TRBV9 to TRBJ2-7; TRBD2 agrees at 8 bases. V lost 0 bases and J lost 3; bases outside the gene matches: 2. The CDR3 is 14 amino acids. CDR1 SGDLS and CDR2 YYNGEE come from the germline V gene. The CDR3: CASSVAGTSYEQYF. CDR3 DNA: TGTGCCAGCAGCGTAGCAGGGACTAGCTACGAGCAGTACTTC.

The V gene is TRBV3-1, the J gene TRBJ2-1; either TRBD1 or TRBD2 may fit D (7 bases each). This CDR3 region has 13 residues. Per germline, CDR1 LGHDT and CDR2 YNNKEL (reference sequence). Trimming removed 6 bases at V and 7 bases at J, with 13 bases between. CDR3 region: CASRNRGGNEQFF. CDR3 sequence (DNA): TGTGCCAGCAGAAACAGGGGAGGGAATGAGCAGTTCTTC.

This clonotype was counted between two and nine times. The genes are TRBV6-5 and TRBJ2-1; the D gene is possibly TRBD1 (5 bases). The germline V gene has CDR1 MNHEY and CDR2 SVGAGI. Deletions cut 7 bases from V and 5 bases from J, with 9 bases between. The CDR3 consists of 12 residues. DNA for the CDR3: TGTGCCAGCACGACAGCCCACAATGAGCAGTTCTTC. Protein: CASTTAHNEQFF.

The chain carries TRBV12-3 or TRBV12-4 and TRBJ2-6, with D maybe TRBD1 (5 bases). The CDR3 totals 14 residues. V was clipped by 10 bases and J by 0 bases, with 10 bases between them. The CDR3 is CATRDSSGANVLTF. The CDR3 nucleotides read TGTGCCACCCGCGACAGCTCTGGGGCCAACGTCCTGACTTTC.

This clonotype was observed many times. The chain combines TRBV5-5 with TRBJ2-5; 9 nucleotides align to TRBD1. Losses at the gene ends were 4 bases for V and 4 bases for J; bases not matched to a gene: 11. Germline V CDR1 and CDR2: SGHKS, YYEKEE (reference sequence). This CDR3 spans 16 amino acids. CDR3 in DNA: TGTGCCAGCAGCCGTAGGGACAGGGATAAGGGAGAGACCCAGTACTTC. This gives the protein CASSRRDRDKGETQYF.

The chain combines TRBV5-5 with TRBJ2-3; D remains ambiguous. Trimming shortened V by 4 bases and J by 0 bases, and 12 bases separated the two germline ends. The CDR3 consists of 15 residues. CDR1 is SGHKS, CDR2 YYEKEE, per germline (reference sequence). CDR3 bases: TGTGCCAGCAGCGGCCTCATGGGGAGCACAGATACGCAGTATTTT. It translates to CASSGLMGSTDTQYF.

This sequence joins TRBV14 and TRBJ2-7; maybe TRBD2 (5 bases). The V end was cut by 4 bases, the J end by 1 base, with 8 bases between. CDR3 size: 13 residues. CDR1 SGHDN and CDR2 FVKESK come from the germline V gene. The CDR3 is CASSPRVSYEQYF. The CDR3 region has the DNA TGTGCCAGCAGCCCGAGGGTTTCCTACGAGCAGTACTTC. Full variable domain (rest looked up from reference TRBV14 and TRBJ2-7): EAGVTQFPSHSVIEKGQTVTLRCDPISGHDNLYWYRRVMGKEIKFLLHFVKESKQDESGMPNNRFLAERTGGTYSTLKVQPAELEDSGVYFCASSPRVSYEQYFGPGTRLTVT.

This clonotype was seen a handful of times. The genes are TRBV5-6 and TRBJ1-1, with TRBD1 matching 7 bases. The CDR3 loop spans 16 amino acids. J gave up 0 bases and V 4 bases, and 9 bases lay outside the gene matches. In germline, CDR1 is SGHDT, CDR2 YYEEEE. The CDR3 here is CASSTWDRILNTEAFF. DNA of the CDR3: TGTGCCAGCAGCACCTGGGACAGAATCCTGAACACTGAAGCTTTCTTT.

The CDR3 sequence: CASTTTGNYGYTF. The CDR3 DNA is TGTGCCAGCACCACGACAGGGAACTATGGCTACACCTTC. The V call is TRBV27, the J call TRBJ1-2; TRBD1 matches at 7 bases. The CDR3 contains 13 residues. The trim removed 7 bases at V and 2 bases at J, leaving 4 bases unmatched. The germline gives CDR1 MNHEY, CDR2 SMNVEV (reference sequence).

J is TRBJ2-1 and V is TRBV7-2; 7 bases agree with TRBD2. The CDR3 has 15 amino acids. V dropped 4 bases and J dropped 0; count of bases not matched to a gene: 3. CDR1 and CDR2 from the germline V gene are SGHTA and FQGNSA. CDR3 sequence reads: CASSSGGNSYNEQFF. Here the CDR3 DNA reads TGTGCCAGCAGCTCCGGGGGGAACTCCTACAATGAGCAGTTCTTC.

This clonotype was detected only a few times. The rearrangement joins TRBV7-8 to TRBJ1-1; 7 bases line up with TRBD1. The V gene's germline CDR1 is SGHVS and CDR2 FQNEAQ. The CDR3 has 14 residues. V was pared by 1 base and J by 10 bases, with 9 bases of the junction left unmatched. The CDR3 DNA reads TGTGCCAGCAGCTTAGGGCAGGGGGGTTCATCAGCTTTCTTT. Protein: CASSLGQGGSSAFF. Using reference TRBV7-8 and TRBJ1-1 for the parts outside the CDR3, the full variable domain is GAGVSQSPRYKVAKRGQDVALRCDPISGHVSLFWYQQALGQGPEFLTYFQNEAQLDKSGLPSDRFFAERPEGSVSTLKIQRTQQEDSAVYLCASSLGQGGSSAFFGQGTRLTVV.

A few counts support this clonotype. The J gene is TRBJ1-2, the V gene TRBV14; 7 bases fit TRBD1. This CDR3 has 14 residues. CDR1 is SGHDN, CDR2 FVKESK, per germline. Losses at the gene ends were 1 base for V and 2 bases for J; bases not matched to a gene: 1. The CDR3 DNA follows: TGTGCCAGCAGCCAAGGACAGGGCAACTATGGCTACACCTTC. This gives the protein CASSQGQGNYGYTF.